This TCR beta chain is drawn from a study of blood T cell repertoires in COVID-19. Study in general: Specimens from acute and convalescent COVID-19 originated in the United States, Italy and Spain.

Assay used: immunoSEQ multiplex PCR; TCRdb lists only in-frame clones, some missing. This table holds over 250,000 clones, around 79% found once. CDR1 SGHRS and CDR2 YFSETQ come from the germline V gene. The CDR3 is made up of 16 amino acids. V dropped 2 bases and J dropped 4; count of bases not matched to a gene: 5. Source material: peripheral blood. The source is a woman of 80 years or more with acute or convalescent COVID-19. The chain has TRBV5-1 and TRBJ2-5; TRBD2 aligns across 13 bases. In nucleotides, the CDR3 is TGCGCCAGCAGCTTCCGGACTAGCGGGAGTGGAGAGACCCAGTACTTC. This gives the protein CASSFRTSGSGETQYF.